This passage covers 5 T cell receptor beta chains from one sample sequenced in a study of T-cell reconstitution after alpha-beta-depleted transplantation in children. Unique molecular identifiers were incorporated into the prepared TCRbeta library. MiXCR was run by TCRdb on the PCR reads, yielding one entry per CDR3 protein. The repertoire holds approximately 640,000 distinct CDR3 sequences, around 16% seen once, with 0.85% to 1.3% in the top ten. Sequenced material: PBMCs from the stem cell graft donor, taken from the stem cell graft. All receptors come from a human donor who donated a stem cell graft to a child with acute myeloid leukemia.

This clonotype was picked up many times. This chain links TRBV20-1 with TRBJ2-3; no definite D call. The length of the CDR3 is 16 residues. V shed 5 bases and J shed 2 bases, with 20 bases lying between them. Germline V CDR1 and CDR2: DFQATT, SNEGSKA (reference sequence). The CDR3 here is CSAPGDGRLITDTQYF. The CDR3 bases are TGCAGTGCTCCAGGAGACGGTAGACTTATCACAGATACGCAGTATTTT.

J is TRBJ1-2 and V is TRBV2; weak D call: TRBD1 (5 bases). Germline loops: CDR1 SNHLY, CDR2 FYNNEI. Trimming left V 6 bases short and J 4 bases short, with 12 bases between. The CDR3 has 13 residues. CDR3 sequence (DNA): TGTGCCAGCAGGGCCGACAGTCCCTATGGCTACACCTTC. Residues: CASRADSPYGYTF. Full variable domain (missing parts from reference TRBV2 and TRBJ1-2): EPEVTQTPSHQVTQMGQEVILRCVPISNHLYFYWYRQILGQKVEFLVSFYNNEISEKSEIFDDQFSVERPDGSNFTLKIRSTKLEDSAMYFCASRADSPYGYTFGSGTRLTVV.

This clonotype has a count of ten or more. This sequence joins TRBV7-2 and TRBJ2-3; tentatively, D is TRBD1 (6 bases). This CDR3 has 16 residues. With 0 bases removed from V and 8 bases from J, the gap between germline ends came to 18 bases. Germline assignment: CDR1 SGHTA and CDR2 FQGNSA. CDR3 residues: CASSLARTVIPPTQYF. The CDR3 DNA sequence: TGTGCCAGCAGCTTAGCAAGGACAGTGATCCCACCTACGCAGTATTTT.

In its sample, this clonotype was seen many times. The rearrangement uses TRBV7-6 and TRBJ2-1; 8 bases fit TRBD2. Germline CDR1 SGHVS, CDR2 FNYEAQ. The CDR3 is 17 amino acids. The V segment lost 2 bases and the J segment 2 bases; nucleotides outside the gene matches: 8. The CDR3 bases are TGTGCCAGCAGCTTAATTAGGGCTAGCGGGCCCTACAATGAGCAGTTCTTC. Encoded protein: CASSLIRASGPYNEQFF.

The rearrangement links TRBV4-1 to TRBJ2-1; 8 bases map to TRBD1. The CDR3 length is 18 residues. CDR1 MGHRA and CDR2 YSYEKL come from the germline V gene. V was pared by 0 bases and J by 9 bases, with 16 bases of the junction left unmatched. The CDR3 region has the DNA TGCGCCAGCAGCCAAGATCTACCCGATGGCAGGGGGCGGGTTGAGCAGTTCTTC. This codes for CASSQDLPDGRGRVEQFF.